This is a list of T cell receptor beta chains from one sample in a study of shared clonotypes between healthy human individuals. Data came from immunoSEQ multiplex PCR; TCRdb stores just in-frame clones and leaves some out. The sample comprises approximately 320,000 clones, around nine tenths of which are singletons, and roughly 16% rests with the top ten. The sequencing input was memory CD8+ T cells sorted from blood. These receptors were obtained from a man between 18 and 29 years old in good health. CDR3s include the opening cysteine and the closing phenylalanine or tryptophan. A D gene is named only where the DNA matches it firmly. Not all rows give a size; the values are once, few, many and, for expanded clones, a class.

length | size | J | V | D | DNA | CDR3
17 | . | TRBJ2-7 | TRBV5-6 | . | TGTGCCAGCAGCTTGGCCGGTGGAGGGGCTTCCTCCTACGAGCAGTACTTC | CASSLAGGGASSYEQYF
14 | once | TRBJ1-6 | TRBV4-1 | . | TGCGCCAGCAGCCAAGTAAGGGGGAATTCACCCCTCCACTTT | CASSQVRGNSPLHF
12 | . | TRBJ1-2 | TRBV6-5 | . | TGTGCCAGCAGTCCAGGGATCTATGGCTACACCTTC | CASSPGIYGYTF
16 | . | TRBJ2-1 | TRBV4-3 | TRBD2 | TGCGCCAGCAGCCCCGAAGTGGGAGGGTTTGGAAATGAGCAGTTCTTC | CASSPEVGGFGNEQFF
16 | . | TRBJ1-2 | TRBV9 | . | TGTGCCAGCAGCGTAGGTGAAACAGGCCTCAACTATGGCTACACCTTC | CASSVGETGLNYGYTF
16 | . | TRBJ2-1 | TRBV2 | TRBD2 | TGTGCCAGCAGTGGATCGGGACTAGCGGGGACGAATGAGCAGTTCTTC | CASSGSGLAGTNEQFF
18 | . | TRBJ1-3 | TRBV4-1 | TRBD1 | TGCGCCAGCAGCCAAGACCCTCAGGACAGGGGTACTGGAAACACCATATATTTT | CASSQDPQDRGTGNTIYF
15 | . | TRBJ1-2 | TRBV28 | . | TGTGCCAGCAGTTTAATCTGGGACAATCTCCCGCGCTACACCTTC | CASSLIWDNLPRYTF
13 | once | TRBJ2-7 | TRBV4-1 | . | TGCGCCAGCAGTCCCAGCGATTCCTACGAGCAGTACTTC | CASSPSDSYEQYF
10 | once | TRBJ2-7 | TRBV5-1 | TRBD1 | TGCGCCAGCAGCCACCGGGACAGGGTTTTC | CASSHRDRVF
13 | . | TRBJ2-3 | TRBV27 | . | TGTGCCAGCAGTTTCCGGGACACAGATACGCAGTATTTT | CASSFRDTDTQYF
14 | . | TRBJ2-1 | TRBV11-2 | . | TGTGCCAGCAGCTTAGTCGCCGACTACAATGAGCAGTTCTTC | CASSLVADYNEQFF
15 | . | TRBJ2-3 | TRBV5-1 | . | TGCGCCAGCAGTTGGGACGGTGGTAGCTCAGATACGCAGTATTTT | CASSWDGGSSDTQYF
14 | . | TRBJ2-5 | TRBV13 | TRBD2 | TGTGCCAGCAGCTTACTTGGACTAGGAGAGACCCAGTACTTC | CASSLLGLGETQYF
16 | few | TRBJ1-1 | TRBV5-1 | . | TGCGCCAGCAGCCCCACCGGGCAGGGGCAATTGTTTGAAGCTTTCTTT | CASSPTGQGQLFEAFF
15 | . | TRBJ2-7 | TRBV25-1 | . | TGTGCCAGCAGTGACCTGTGGGGGGGCAACCACGAGCAGTACTTC | CASSDLWGGNHEQYF
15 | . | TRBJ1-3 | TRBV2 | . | TGTGCCAGCAGTAAAGGTTTGGACTCTGGAAACACCATATATTTT | CASSKGLDSGNTIYF
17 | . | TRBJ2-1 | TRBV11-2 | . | TGTGCCAGCAGCTTAGCCGGGGTGTCGGGCACATACAATGAGCAGTTCTTC | CASSLAGVSGTYNEQFF
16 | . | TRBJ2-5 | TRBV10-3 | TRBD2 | TGTGCCATCAGTGAGTCCTACGGGAGGGCCCCAGAGACCCAGTACTTC | CAISESYGRAPETQYF
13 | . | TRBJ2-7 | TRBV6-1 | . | TGTGCCAGCAGTGAGGTCATAACCTACGAGCAGTACTTC | CASSEVITYEQYF
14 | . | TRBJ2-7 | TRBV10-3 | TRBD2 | TGTGCCATCAGTGACCCGGGACTAGCGGGCGAGCAGTACTTC | CAISDPGLAGEQYF
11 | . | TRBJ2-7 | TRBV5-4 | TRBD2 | TGTGCCAGCAGCGGGGGGGACGAGCAGTACTTC | CASSGGDEQYF
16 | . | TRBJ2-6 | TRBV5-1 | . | TGCGCCAGCCCTCACAAAACAAACTCTGGGGCCAACGTCCTGACTTTC | CASPHKTNSGANVLTF
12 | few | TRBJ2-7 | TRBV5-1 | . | TGCGCCAGCAGCCCTAGCTCCTACGAGCAGTACTTC | CASSPSSYEQYF
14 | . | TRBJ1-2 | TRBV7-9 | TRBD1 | TGTGCCAGCAGCTTGGGACAGGGAACCCATGGCTACACCTTC | CASSLGQGTHGYTF
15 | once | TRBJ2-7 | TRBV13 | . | TGTGCCAGCAGCTTAAGGACGGAAAGCTCCTACGAGCAGTACTTC | CASSLRTESSYEQYF
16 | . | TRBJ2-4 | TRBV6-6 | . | TGTGCCAGCAGTTACGACAGGCGCGGAGCCAAAAACATTCAGTACTTC | CASSYDRRGAKNIQYF
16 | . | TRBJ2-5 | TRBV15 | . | TGTGCCACCAGCAGATTAATATCAGGGTCGCAAGAGACCCAGTACTTC | CATSRLISGSQETQYF
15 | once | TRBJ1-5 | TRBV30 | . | TGTGCCTGGAGTATGGGGGCCAGCGGCAATCAGCCCCAGCATTTT | CAWSMGASGNQPQHF
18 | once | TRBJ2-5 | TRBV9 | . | TGTGCCAGCAGCGTAGGCTCCATCGAATACCAGGGGTGGGAGACCCAGTACTTC | CASSVGSIEYQGWETQYF
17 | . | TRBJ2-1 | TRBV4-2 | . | TGTGCCAGCAGCCAAGATCAAGTCGTGAGCTCCTACAATGAGCAGTTCTTC | CASSQDQVVSSYNEQFF
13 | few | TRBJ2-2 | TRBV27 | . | TGTGCCAGCAGTTTATCGAACACCGGGGAGCTGTTTTTT | CASSLSNTGELFF
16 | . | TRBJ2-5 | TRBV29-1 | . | TGCAGCGTTGATGGGGAAACGGAGGGCAGGGTGGAGACCCAGTACTTC | CSVDGETEGRVETQYF
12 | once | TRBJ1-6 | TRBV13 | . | TGTGCCAGCAGCTGGGGGGTTTCACCCCTCCACTTT | CASSWGVSPLHF
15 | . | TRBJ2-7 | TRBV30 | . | TGTGCCTGGACCTATTCAGGGACACCGACCTACGAGCAGTACTTC | CAWTYSGTPTYEQYF
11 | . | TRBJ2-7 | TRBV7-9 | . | TGTGCCAGCAGCGGGAGTTACGAGCAGTACTTC | CASSGSYEQYF
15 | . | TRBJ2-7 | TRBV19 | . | TGTGCCAGTAGTATCAGTCCACCCTTTACCTACGAGCAGTACTTC | CASSISPPFTYEQYF